Presented here are 8 T cell receptor beta chains from one specimen sequenced in a study of T-cell reconstitution after alpha-beta-depleted transplantation in children. Unique molecular identifiers were incorporated during preparation of the TCRbeta library. TCRdb reprocessed the PCR reads with MiXCR, giving one entry per CDR3 protein. The data contain around 110,000 distinct CDR3 sequences, approximately 10% of them singletons. The material was PBMCs, obtained before TCRalphabeta/CD19-depleted stem cell transplant. These receptor sequences come from a boy aged 2 to 9 with acute lymphoblastic leukemia, due to receive a stem cell transplant.

V usage is TRBV5-4 and J usage is TRBJ2-1; 9 positions match TRBD1. Germline V gene sequence: CDR1 SGHNT, CDR2 YYREEE (reference sequence). The CDR3 sequence is 14 residues long. The V and J ends lost 0 bases and 9 bases, in that order; junction bases with no gene match: 4. The CDR3 DNA sequence: TGTGCCAGCAGCTTGGGACAGGGGGACGGTGAGCAGTTCTTC. As protein: CASSLGQGDGEQFF.

The sample holds a few counts of this clonotype. The rearrangement joins TRBV20-1 to TRBJ2-1; D might be TRBD1 (6 bases). Between the trimmed V and J ends, which lost 0 bases and 8 bases, there was a span of 20 bases. This CDR3 spans 16 amino acids. Germline CDR1 reads DFQATT; CDR2 reads SNEGSKA (reference sequence). CDR3 in DNA: TGCAGTGCTAGAGATTTCGATAGCCCCCACAGGGATGAGCAGTTCTTC. The encoded protein is CSARDFDSPHRDEQFF.

This clonotype showed up just a few times. The chain has TRBV3-1 and TRBJ2-3; 11 nucleotides line up with TRBD2. V was clipped by 3 bases and J by 3 bases; unmatched bases: 14. The CDR3 is 19 amino acids. Germline V gene lookup returns CDR1 LGHDT and CDR2 YNNKEL (reference sequence). In DNA form, the CDR3 reads TGTGCCAGCAGCCATCGGCTAGCGGGAGGAGGGGGGATAACAGATACGCAGTATTTT. It yields the protein CASSHRLAGGGGITDTQYF.

This sequence joins TRBV7-8 and TRBJ1-2; the D gene is possibly TRBD1 (6 bases). Between the trimmed V and J ends, which lost 2 bases and 4 bases, there was a span of 11 bases. This CDR3 has 14 amino acids. CDR1 is SGHVS and CDR2 is FQNEAQ in the germline V gene. The CDR3, as DNA: TGTGCCAGCAGCTTAAGACAGGATGGCTATGGCTACACCTTC. Residues: CASSLRQDGYGYTF.

V usage is TRBV12-3 or TRBV12-4 and J usage is TRBJ2-7, with 10 bases lining up with TRBD2. The ends lost 5 bases at V and 3 bases at J; junction bases unmatched: 10. The CDR3 totals 16 residues. This chain's CDR3 is CASSQDGLAEFYEQYF. CDR3 coding DNA: TGTGCCAGCAGTCAGGACGGACTAGCGGAATTCTACGAGCAGTACTTC.

The sample holds many counts of this clonotype. The J gene is TRBJ2-1, the V gene TRBV5-4, with TRBD2 matching 14 bases. Germline trimming cut 5 bases from V and 9 bases from J; bases unmatched to any gene: 4. CDR1 is SGHNT and CDR2 is YYREEE in the germline V gene (reference sequence). This CDR3 spans 14 amino acids. This CDR3 is CASRVGLAGAEQFF. Written as DNA, the CDR3 is TGTGCCAGCAGGGTGGGACTAGCGGGAGCTGAGCAGTTCTTC.

Only a few counts were recorded for this clonotype. J is TRBJ1-2 and V is TRBV10-3; D is uncertain. The ends were cut back, 8 bases at V and 8 bases at J, with 12 bases in the middle. Germline V gene data show CDR1 as ENHRY and CDR2 as SYGVKD. The CDR3 loop spans 11 amino acids. As DNA, the CDR3 is TGTGCCATCGAGGGCGCCTTGGGCTACACCTTC. This sequence encodes CAIEGALGYTF.

V and J are TRBV4-1 and TRBJ2-2, with D tentatively TRBD1 or TRBD2 (5 bases each). The germline gives CDR1 MGHRA, CDR2 YSYEKL. This CDR3 is 15 amino acids long. The V end was cut by 1 base, the J end by 7 bases, with 13 bases between. The DNA of the CDR3 is TGCGCCAGCAGCCAAGTCCCGGGACGTAACGGGGAGCTGTTTTTT. Protein: CASSQVPGRNGELFF.